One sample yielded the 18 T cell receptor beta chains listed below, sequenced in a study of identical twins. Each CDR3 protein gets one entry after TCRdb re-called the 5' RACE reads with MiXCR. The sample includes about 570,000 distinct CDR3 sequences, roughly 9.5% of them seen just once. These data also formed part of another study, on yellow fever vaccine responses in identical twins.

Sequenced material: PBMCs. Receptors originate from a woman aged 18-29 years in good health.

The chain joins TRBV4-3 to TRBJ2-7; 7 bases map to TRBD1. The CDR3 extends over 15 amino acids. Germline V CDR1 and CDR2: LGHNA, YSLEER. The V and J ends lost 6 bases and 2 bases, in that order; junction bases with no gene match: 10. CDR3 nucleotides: TGCGCCAGCAGTCGTACGGCGCAGGGGGCCTACGAGCAGTACTTC. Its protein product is CASSRTAQGAYEQYF.

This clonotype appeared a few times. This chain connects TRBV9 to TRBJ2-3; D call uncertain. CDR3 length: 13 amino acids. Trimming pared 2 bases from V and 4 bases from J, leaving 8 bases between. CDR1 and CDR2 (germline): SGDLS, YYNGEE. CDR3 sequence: CASSVQWPDTQYF. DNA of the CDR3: TGTGCCAGCAGCGTCCAATGGCCAGATACGCAGTATTTT.

The CDR3 DNA follows: TGCAGTGCGAGAACCGGGGCCGTCAACACCGGGGAGCTGTTTTTT. Translation gives CSARTGAVNTGELFF. The V and J genes are TRBV20-1 and TRBJ2-2; D may match TRBD1 or TRBD2 (5 bases each). Germline V gene data show CDR1 as DFQATT and CDR2 as SNEGSKA (reference sequence). The CDR3 is 15 residues long. The V gene lost 6 bases and the J gene lost 2 bases, with 16 bases spanning the gap.

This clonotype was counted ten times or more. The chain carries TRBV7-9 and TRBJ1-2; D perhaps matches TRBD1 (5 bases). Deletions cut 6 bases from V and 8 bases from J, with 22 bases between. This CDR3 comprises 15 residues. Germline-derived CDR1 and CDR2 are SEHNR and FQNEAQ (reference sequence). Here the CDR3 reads CASSKDGDGPKGYTF. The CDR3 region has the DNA TGTGCCAGCAGTAAAGACGGGGACGGACCTAAGGGCTACACCTTC.

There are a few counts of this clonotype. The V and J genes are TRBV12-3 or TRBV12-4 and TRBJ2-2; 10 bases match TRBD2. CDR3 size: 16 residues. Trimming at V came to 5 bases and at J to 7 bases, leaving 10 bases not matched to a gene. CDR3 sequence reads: CASSTPSGSLVGELFF. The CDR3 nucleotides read TGTGCCAGCAGTACCCCTAGCGGGAGCTTAGTCGGGGAGCTGTTTTTT.

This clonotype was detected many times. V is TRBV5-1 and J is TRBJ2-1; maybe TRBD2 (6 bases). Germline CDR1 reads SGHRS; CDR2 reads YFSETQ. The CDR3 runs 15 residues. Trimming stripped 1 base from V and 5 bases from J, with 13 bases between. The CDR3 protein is CASSLSGGIHNEQFF. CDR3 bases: TGCGCCAGCAGCTTGAGTGGGGGGATCCACAATGAGCAGTTCTTC. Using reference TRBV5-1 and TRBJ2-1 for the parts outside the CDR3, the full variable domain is KAGVTQTPRYLIKTRGQQVTLSCSPISGHRSVSWYQQTPGQGLQFLFEYFSETQRNKGNFPGRFSGRQFSNSRSEMNVSTLELGDSALYLCASSLSGGIHNEQFFGPGTRLTVL.

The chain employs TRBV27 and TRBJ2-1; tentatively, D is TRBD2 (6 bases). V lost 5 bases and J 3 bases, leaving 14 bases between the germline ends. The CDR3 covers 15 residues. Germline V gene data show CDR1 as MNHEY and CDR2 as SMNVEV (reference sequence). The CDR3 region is CASSTPGLHYNEQFF. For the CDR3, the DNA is TGTGCCAGCAGTACACCGGGACTTCACTACAATGAGCAGTTCTTC.

CDR3 region: CSARGDRVMATNEKLFF. CDR3 in DNA: TGCAGTGCTAGAGGGGACAGGGTGATGGCGACTAATGAAAAACTGTTTTTT. This sequence joins TRBV20-1 and TRBJ1-4; 9 bases agree with TRBD1. This CDR3 has 17 amino acids. With 1 base clipped from V and 2 bases from J, the junction kept 8 bases outside the gene matches. Germline CDR1 and CDR2: DFQATT and SNEGSKA (reference sequence).

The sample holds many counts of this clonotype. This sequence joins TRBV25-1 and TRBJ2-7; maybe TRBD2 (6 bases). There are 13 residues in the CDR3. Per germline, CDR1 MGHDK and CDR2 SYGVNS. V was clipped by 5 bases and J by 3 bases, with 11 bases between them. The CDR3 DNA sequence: TGTGCCAGCAGTCGAGCGGGCCTCTACGAGCAGTACTTC. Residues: CASSRAGLYEQYF.

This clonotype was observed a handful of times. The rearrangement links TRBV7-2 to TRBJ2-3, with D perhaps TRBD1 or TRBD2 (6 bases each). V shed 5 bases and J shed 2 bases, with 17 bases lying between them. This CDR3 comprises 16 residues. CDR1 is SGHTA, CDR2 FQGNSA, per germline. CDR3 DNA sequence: TGTGCCAGCAGCCCAGGAGGGGGTTCTTTCACAGATACGCAGTATTTT. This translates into CASSPGGGSFTDTQYF.

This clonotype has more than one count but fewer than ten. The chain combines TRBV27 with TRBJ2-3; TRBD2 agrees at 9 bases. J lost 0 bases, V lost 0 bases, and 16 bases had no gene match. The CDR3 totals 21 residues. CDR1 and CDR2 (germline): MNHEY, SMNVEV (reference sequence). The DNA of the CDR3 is TGTGCCAGCAGTTTATCGGCTAGCGGGGTGTATTCTCTGAGTAGCACAGATACGCAGTATTTT. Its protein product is CASSLSASGVYSLSSTDTQYF.

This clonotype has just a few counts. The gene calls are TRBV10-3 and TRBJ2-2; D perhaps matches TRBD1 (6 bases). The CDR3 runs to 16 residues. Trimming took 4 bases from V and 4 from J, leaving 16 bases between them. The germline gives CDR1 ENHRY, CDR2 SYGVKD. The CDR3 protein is CAISALQGRSTGELFF. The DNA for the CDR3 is TGTGCCATCAGTGCACTCCAGGGGCGAAGCACCGGGGAGCTGTTTTTT.

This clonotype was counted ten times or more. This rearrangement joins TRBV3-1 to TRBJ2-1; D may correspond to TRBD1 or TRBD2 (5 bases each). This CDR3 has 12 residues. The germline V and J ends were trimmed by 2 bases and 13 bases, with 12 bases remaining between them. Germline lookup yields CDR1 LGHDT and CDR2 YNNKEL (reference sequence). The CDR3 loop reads CASSQIGGPQFF. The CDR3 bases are TGTGCCAGCAGCCAAATTGGGGGACCCCAGTTCTTC.

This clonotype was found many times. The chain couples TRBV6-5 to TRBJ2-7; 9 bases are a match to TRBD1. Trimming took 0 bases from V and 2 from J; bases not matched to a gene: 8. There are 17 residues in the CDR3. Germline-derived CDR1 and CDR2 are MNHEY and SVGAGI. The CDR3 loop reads CASSYSSDRGITYEQYF. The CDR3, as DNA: TGTGCCAGCAGTTACTCATCGGACAGGGGAATAACCTACGAGCAGTACTTC.

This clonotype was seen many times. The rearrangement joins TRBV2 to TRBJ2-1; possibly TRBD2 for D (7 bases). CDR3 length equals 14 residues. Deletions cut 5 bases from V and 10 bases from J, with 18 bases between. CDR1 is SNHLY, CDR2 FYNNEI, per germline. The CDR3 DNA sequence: TGTGCCAGCAGTCCACATAAGGGGGGGTCCGAGCAGTTCTTC. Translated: CASSPHKGGSEQFF.

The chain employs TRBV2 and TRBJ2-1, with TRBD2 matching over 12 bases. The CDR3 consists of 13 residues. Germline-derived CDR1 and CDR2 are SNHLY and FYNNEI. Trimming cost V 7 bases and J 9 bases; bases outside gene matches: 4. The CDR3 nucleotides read TGTGCCAGCATCCGACTAGCGGGGGTTGAGCAGTTCTTC. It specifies CASIRLAGVEQFF.

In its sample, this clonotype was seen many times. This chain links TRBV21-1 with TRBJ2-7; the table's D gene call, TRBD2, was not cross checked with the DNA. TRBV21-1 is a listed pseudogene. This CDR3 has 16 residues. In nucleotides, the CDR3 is TGTGCCAGCAGCAAAGATGTCGGGACTAGCATAGACGAGCAGTACTTC. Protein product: CASSKDVGTSIDEQYF.

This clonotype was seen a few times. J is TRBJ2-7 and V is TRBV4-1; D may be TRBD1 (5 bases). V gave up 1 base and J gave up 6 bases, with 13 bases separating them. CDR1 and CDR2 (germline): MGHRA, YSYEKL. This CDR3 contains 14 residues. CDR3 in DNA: TGCGCCAGCAGCCAAGTCCAAAGGGGCAGCGAGCAGTACTTC. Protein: CASSQVQRGSEQYF.